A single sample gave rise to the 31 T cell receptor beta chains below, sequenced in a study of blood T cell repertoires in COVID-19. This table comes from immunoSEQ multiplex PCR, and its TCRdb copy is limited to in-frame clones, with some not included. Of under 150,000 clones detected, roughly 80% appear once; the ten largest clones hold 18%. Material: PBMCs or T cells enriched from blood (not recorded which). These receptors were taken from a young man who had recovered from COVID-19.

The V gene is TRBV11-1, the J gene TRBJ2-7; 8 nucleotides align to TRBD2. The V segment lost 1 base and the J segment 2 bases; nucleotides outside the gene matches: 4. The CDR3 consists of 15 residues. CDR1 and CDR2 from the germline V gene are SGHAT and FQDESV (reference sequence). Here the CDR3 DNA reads TGTGCCAGCAGCTTAGGAGCGGGGGATACCTACGAGCAGTACTTC. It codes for CASSLGAGDTYEQYF.

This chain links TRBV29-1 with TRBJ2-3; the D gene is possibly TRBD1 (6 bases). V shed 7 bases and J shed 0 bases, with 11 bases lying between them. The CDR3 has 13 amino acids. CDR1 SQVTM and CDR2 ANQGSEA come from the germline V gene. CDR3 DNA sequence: TGCAGCGAGAGACAGGACAGCACAGATACGCAGTATTTT. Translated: CSERQDSTDTQYF.

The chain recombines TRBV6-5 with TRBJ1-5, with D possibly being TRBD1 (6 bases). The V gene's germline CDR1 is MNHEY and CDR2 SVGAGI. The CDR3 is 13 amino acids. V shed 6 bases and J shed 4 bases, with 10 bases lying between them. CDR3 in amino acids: CASSFDRNQPQHF. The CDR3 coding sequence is TGTGCCAGCAGCTTCGACAGGAATCAGCCCCAGCATTTT.

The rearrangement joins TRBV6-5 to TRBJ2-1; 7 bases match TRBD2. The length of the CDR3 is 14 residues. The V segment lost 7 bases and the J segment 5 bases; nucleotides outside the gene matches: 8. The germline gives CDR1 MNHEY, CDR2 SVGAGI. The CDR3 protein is CASKPGTNNNEQFF. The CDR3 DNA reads TGTGCCAGCAAACCCGGGACTAATAACAATGAGCAGTTCTTC.

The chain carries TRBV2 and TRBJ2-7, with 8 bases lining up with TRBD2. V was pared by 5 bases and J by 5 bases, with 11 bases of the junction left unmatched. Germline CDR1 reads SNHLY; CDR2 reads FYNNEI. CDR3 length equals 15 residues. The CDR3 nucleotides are TGTGCCAGCAGTCCCCCGGGGGGGACTCCTCACGAGCAGTACTTC. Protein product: CASSPPGGTPHEQYF.

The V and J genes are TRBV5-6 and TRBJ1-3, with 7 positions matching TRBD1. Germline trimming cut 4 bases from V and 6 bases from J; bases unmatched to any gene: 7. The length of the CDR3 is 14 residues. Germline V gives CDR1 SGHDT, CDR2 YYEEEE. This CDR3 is CASSLRQGTNTIYF. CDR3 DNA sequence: TGTGCCAGCAGCCTCCGACAGGGCACAAACACCATATATTTT.

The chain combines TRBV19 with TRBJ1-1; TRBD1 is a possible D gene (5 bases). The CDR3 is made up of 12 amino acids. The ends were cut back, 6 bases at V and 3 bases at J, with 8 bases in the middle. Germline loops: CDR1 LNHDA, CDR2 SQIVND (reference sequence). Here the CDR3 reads CASRGGDTEAFF. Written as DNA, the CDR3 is TGTGCCAGTAGGGGGGGGGACACTGAAGCTTTCTTT.

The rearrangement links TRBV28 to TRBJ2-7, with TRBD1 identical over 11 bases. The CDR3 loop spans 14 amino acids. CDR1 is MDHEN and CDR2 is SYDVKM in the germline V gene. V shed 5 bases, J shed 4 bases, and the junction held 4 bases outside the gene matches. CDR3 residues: CASSLGQGDYEQYF. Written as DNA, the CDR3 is TGTGCCAGCAGTCTGGGACAGGGGGATTACGAGCAGTACTTC.

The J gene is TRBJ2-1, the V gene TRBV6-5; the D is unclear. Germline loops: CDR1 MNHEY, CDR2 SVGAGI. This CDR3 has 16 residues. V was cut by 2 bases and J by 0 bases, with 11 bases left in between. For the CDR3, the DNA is TGTGCCAGCAGTTACACTTCTGCAAGCTCCTACAATGAGCAGTTCTTC. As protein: CASSYTSASSYNEQFF.

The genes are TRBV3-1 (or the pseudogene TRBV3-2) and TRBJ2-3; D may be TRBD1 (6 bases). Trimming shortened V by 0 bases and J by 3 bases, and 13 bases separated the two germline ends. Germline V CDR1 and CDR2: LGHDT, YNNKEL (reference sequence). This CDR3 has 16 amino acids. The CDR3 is CASSQDGRGWTDTQYF. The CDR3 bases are TGTGCCAGCAGCCAAGATGGCAGGGGCTGGACAGATACGCAGTATTTT.

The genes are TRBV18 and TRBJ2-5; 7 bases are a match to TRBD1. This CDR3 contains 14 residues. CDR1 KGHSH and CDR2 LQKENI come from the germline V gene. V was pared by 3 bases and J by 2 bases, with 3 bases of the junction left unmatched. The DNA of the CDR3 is TGTGCCAGCTCACCGGGACAGTTACAAGAGACCCAGTACTTC. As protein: CASSPGQLQETQYF.

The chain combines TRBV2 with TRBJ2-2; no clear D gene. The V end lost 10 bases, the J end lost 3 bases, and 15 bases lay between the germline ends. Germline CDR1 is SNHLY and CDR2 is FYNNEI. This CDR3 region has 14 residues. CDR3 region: CAILEPLYTGELFF. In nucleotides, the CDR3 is TGTGCCATCCTGGAGCCTTTATACACCGGGGAGCTGTTTTTT.

CDR3 in amino acids: CASSRRTGGFPDTQYF. In DNA form, the CDR3 reads TGTGCCAGCAGCAGACGGACAGGCGGGTTCCCAGATACGCAGTATTTT. The chain uses TRBV11-2 and TRBJ2-3; 7 positions agree with TRBD1. The CDR3 extends over 16 amino acids. Germline V CDR1 and CDR2: SGHAT, FQNNGV. The J segment lost 4 bases and the V segment lost 5 bases, leaving 12 bases of the junction unmatched. Variable domain in full (rest from reference TRBV11-2 and TRBJ2-3): EAGVAQSPRYKIIEKRQSVAFWCNPISGHATLYWYQQILGQGPKLLIQFQNNGVVDDSQLPKDRFSAERLKGVDSTLKIQPAKLEDSAVYLCASSRRTGGFPDTQYFGPGTRLTVL.

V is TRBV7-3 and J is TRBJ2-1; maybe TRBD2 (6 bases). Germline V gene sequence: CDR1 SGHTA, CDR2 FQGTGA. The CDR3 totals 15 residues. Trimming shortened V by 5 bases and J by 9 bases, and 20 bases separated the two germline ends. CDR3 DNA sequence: TGTGCCAGCAGCCCGGGGGTCCGTTCGGGAAGTGAGCAGTTCTTC. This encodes CASSPGVRSGSEQFF.

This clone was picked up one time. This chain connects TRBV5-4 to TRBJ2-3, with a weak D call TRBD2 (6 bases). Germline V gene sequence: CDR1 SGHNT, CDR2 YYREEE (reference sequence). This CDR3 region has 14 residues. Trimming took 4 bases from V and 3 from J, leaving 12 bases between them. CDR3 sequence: CASSRRLETDTQYF. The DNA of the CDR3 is TGTGCCAGCAGCCGAAGACTAGAGACAGATACGCAGTATTTT.

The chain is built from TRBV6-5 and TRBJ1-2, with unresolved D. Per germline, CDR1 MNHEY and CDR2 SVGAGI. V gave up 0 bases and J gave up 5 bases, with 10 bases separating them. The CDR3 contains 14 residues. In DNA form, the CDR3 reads TGTGCCAGCAGTTACTCACCCGGGTTATATGGCTACACCTTC. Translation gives CASSYSPGLYGYTF.

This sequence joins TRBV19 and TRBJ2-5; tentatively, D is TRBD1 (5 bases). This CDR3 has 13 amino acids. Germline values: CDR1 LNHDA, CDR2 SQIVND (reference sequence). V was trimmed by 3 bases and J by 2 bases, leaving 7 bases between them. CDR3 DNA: TGTGCCAGTAGTATCAGGGATCAAGAGACCCAGTACTTC. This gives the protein CASSIRDQETQYF.

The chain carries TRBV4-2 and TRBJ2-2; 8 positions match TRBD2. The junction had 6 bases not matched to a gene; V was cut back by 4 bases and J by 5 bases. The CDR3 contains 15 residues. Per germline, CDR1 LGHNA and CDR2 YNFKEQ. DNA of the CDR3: TGTGCCAGCAGCCTAAGCGGGGGTGAGACCGGGGAGCTGTTTTTT. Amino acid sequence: CASSLSGGETGELFF.

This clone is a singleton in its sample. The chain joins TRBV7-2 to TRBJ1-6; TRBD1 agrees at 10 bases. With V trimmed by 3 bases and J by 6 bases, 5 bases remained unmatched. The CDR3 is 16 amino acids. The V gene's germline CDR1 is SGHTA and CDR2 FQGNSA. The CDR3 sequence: CASSFGQGGSNSPLHF. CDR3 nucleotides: TGTGCCAGCAGCTTCGGACAGGGGGGAAGTAATTCACCCCTCCACTTT. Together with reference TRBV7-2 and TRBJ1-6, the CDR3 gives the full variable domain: GAGVSQSPSNKVTEKGKDVELRCDPISGHTALYWYRQSLGQGLEFLIYFQGNSAPDKSGLPSDRFSAERTGGSVSTLTIQRTQQEDSAVYLCASSFGQGGSNSPLHFGNGTRLTVT.

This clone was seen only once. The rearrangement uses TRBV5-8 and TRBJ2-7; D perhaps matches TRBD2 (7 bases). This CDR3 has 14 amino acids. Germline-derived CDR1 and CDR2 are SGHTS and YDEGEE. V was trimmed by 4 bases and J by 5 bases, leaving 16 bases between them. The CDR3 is CASSAFGGGDEQYV. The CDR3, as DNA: TGTGCCAGCAGCGCATTTGGCGGGGGCGACGAGCAGTACGTC.

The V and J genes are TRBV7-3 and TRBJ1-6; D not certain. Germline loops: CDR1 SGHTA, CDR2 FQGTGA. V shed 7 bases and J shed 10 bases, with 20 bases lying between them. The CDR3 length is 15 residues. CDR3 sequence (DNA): TGTGCCAGCATTATAGACTTACCATGGTCGTCACCCCTCCACTTT. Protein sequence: CASIIDLPWSSPLHF. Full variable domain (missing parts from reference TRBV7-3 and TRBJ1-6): GAGVSQTPSNKVTEKGKYVELRCDPISGHTALYWYRQSLGQGPEFLIYFQGTGAADDSGLPNDRFFAVRPEGSVSTLKIQRTERGDSAVYLCASIIDLPWSSPLHFGNGTRLTVT.

DNA for the CDR3: TGTGCCAGCAGCGTAGCTAGCGGACTCTACAATGAGCAGTTCTTC. Translation gives CASSVASGLYNEQFF. The chain has TRBV9 and TRBJ2-1; 7 nucleotides line up with TRBD2. This CDR3 has 15 residues. Germline CDR1 SGDLS, CDR2 YYNGEE. After removal of 0 bases from V and 3 bases from J, the junction contained 3 bases not matched to a gene.

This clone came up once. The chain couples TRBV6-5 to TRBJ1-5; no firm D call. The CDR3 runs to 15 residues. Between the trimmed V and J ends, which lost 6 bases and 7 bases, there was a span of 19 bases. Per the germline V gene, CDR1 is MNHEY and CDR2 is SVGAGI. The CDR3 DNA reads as TGTGCCAGCAGGCGTGGGTCCGCCCTGGAGCAGCCCCAGCATTTT. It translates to CASRRGSALEQPQHF.

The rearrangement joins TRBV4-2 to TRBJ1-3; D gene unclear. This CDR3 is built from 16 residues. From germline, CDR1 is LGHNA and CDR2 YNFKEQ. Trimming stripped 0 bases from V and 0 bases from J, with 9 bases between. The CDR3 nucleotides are TGTGCCAGCAGCCAAGACTCAGGTCCCTCTGGAAACACCATATATTTT. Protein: CASSQDSGPSGNTIYF.

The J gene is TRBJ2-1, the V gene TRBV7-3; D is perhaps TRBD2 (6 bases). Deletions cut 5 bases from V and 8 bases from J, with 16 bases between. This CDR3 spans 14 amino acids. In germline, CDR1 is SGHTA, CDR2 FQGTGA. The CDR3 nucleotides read TGTGCCAGCAGCAAACTAGCCACTCGCGATGAGCAGTTCTTC. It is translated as CASSKLATRDEQFF.

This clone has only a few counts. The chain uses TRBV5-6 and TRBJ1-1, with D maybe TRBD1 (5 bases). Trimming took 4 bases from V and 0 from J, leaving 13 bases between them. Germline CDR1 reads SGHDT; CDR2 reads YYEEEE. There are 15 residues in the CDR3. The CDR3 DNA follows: TGTGCCAGCAGCGAGTGGACACCTTTGAACACTGAAGCTTTCTTT. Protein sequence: CASSEWTPLNTEAFF.

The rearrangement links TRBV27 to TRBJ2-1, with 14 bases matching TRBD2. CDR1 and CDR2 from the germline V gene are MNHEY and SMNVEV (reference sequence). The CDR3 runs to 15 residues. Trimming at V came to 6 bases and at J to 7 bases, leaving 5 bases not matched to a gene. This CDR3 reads CASRPGLAGVNEQFF. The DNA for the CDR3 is TGTGCCAGCAGACCGGGACTAGCGGGAGTAAATGAGCAGTTCTTC.

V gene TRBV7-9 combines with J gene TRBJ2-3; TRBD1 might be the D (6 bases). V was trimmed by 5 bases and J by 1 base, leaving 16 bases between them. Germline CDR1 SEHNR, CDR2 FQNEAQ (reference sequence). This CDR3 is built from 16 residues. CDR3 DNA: TGTGCCAGCAGCCCACGGGACACGATTGGCACAGATACGCAGTATTTT. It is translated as CASSPRDTIGTDTQYF. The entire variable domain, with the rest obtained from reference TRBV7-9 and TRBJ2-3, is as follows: DTGVSQNPRHKITKRGQNVTFRCDPISEHNRLYWYRQTLGQGPEFLTYFQNEAQLEKSRLLSDRFSAERPKGSFSTLEIQRTEQGDSAMYLCASSPRDTIGTDTQYFGPGTRLTVL.

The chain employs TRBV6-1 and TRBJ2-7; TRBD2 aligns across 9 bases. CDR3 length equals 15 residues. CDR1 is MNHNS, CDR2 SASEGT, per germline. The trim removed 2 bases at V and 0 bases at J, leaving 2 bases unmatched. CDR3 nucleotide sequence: TGTGCCAGCAGTGAAAGGACTAGCGCCTCCTACGAGCAGTACTTC. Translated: CASSERTSASYEQYF.

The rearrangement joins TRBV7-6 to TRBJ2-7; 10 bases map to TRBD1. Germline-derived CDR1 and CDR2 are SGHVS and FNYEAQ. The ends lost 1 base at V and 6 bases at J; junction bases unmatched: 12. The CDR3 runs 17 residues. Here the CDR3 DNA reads TGTGCCAGCAGCTTAGACCCCCGGGACAGGGGAACGTCCGAGCAGTACTTC. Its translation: CASSLDPRDRGTSEQYF.

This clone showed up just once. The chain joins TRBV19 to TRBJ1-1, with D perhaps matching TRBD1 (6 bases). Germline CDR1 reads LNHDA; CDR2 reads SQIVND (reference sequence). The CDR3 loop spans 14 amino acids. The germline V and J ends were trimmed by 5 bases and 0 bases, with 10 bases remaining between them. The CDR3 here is CASSGQLMNTEAFF. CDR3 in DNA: TGTGCCAGTAGTGGACAGCTTATGAACACTGAAGCTTTCTTT.